The 23 T cell receptor beta chains below come from one sample, sequenced in a study of T cells after yellow fever vaccination. TCRdb reprocessed the 5' RACE reads with MiXCR, giving one entry per CDR3 protein. The sample includes about 340,000 distinct CDR3 sequences, 8.7% of them seen just once. Sequencing was performed on PBMCs, taken on the day of the first yellow fever vaccination. Receptor source: a man aged 18 to 35 who received the YFV17D yellow fever vaccine.

This clonotype was detected a few times. The chain links TRBV6-1 to TRBJ1-1, with D maybe TRBD1 (5 bases). Trimming removed 10 bases at V and 0 bases at J, with 18 bases between. The CDR3 consists of 15 residues. Germline V CDR1 and CDR2: MNHNS, SASEGT. The DNA for the CDR3 is TGTGCCACCTTTCCCCAGGGCGGCCTGAACACTGAAGCTTTCTTT. As protein: CATFPQGGLNTEAFF.

This clonotype was counted ten times or more. This chain connects TRBV4-1 to TRBJ2-4; D gene unclear. The CDR3 consists of 13 residues. Trimming removed 4 bases at V and 5 bases at J, with 9 bases between. Germline V gives CDR1 MGHRA, CDR2 YSYEKL. CDR3 DNA: TGCGCCAGCAGCCTCGACGACCAAAACATTCAGTACTTC. It specifies CASSLDDQNIQYF.

This clonotype was detected a few times. The rearrangement uses TRBV11-2 and TRBJ1-5, with D possibly being TRBD1 (6 bases). CDR1 is SGHAT and CDR2 is FQNNGV in the germline V gene. There are 15 residues in the CDR3. The V gene lost 5 bases and the J gene lost 5 bases, with 16 bases spanning the gap. Here the CDR3 reads CASSLGRQAHQPQHF. For the CDR3, the DNA is TGTGCCAGCAGCCTTGGTCGACAGGCCCATCAGCCCCAGCATTTT.

This clonotype was counted only a few times. The chain uses TRBV7-2 and TRBJ1-5; 8 nucleotides line up with TRBD1. The CDR3 totals 15 residues. The V segment lost 5 bases and the J segment 4 bases; nucleotides outside the gene matches: 7. Germline assignment: CDR1 SGHTA and CDR2 FQGNSA. The CDR3 sequence is CASSGQGGVNQPQHF. The CDR3 bases are TGTGCCAGCAGCGGACAGGGAGGTGTTAATCAGCCCCAGCATTTT.

This clonotype has just a few counts. V usage is TRBV15 and J usage is TRBJ1-4; D may be TRBD1 (6 bases). V was cut by 0 bases and J by 8 bases, with 13 bases left in between. The CDR3 extends over 15 amino acids. Germline CDR1 LNHNV, CDR2 YYDKDF (reference sequence). The CDR3 region has the DNA TGTGCCACCAGCAGAGATCCGAGGGGGGACGAAAAACTGTTTTTT. This encodes CATSRDPRGDEKLFF.

This sequence joins TRBV7-2 and TRBJ1-1; no reliable D call. The germline gives CDR1 SGHTA, CDR2 FQGNSA. The V end was cut by 0 bases, the J end by 2 bases, with 7 bases between. This CDR3 is 14 amino acids long. The CDR3 loop reads CASSLAGINTEAFF. CDR3 nucleotide sequence: TGTGCCAGCAGCTTAGCTGGGATAAACACTGAAGCTTTCTTT.

This clonotype has a handful of counts. The chain joins TRBV6-1 to TRBJ1-3, with 8 bases that match TRBD1. The CDR3 has 15 amino acids. The ends lost 6 bases at V and 0 bases at J; junction bases unmatched: 4. CDR1 and CDR2 from the germline V gene are MNHNS and SASEGT. For the CDR3, the DNA is TGTGCCAGCAGCCGACAGGGGCGCTCTGGAAACACCATATATTTT. Amino acids: CASSRQGRSGNTIYF.

This clonotype was detected only a few times. The chain combines TRBV6-6 with TRBJ2-7; 7 bases are a match to TRBD1. V was clipped by 8 bases and J by 3 bases; unmatched bases: 4. Germline values: CDR1 MNHNY, CDR2 SVGAGI (reference sequence). The CDR3 runs to 12 residues. The CDR3 DNA reads as TGTGCCAGCGGGGGACAGCTCTACGAGCAGTACTTC. It encodes CASGGQLYEQYF.

This clonotype came up many times. This sequence joins TRBV12-3 or TRBV12-4 and TRBJ2-2; possible D gene TRBD1, 7 bases. The CDR3 extends over 13 amino acids. V lost 6 bases to trimming and J lost 5 bases, with 10 bases between them. CDR3 sequence reads: CASRQGGTGELFF. The CDR3 coding sequence is TGTGCCAGCAGGCAGGGGGGTACCGGGGAGCTGTTTTTT.

This chain links TRBV6-2 or TRBV6-3 with TRBJ2-3, with D perhaps TRBD2 (5 bases). Per germline, CDR1 MNHEY and CDR2 SVGEGT. CDR3 length: 16 amino acids. Trimming took off 6 bases at V and 2 bases at J, with 18 bases between the two ends. This chain's CDR3 is CASRPRVAQYTDTQYF. The CDR3 region has the DNA TGTGCCAGCAGACCCCGGGTAGCGCAGTACACAGATACGCAGTATTTT.

V gene TRBV7-3 combines with J gene TRBJ2-3, with a weak D call TRBD2 (6 bases). In germline, CDR1 is SGHTA, CDR2 FQGTGA. CDR3 length: 14 residues. Trimming took off 3 bases at V and 5 bases at J, with 12 bases between the two ends. In DNA, the CDR3 is TGTGCCAGCAGCTTTTCTGGGGGGAAAGATACGCAGTATTTT. Residues: CASSFSGGKDTQYF.

There are many counts of this clonotype. This chain links TRBV20-1 with TRBJ2-1; 11 bases are a match to TRBD2. The CDR3 has 17 residues. The germline V gene has CDR1 DFQATT and CDR2 SNEGSKA (reference sequence). V lost 0 bases and J lost 7; bases outside the gene matches: 11. DNA for the CDR3: TGCAGTGCTAGAGATCTCGAAATAGCGGGGGGGCCTAATGAGCAGTTCTTC. This codes for CSARDLEIAGGPNEQFF.

This clonotype showed up just a few times. The chain uses TRBV4-3 and TRBJ1-2; D gene unclear. V was trimmed by 4 bases and J by 6 bases, leaving 12 bases between them. The CDR3 spans 13 residues. CDR1 is LGHNA and CDR2 is YSLEER in the germline V gene. CDR3 amino acids: CASSRKGFNGYTF. The CDR3 DNA reads as TGCGCCAGCAGCCGGAAAGGTTTTAATGGCTACACCTTC.

V gene TRBV7-2 combines with J gene TRBJ1-2; D is undetermined. There are 15 residues in the CDR3. Trimming cost V 4 bases and J 4 bases, with 16 bases left between them. CDR1 is SGHTA, CDR2 FQGNSA, per germline. CDR3 in amino acids: CASSSPGGGGYGYTF. CDR3 DNA: TGTGCCAGCAGCTCCCCCGGAGGTGGTGGCTATGGCTACACCTTC.

This clonotype was seen repeatedly, ten times or more. CDR3 sequence: CASSPRLAGGETQYF. CDR3 coding DNA: TGTGCCAGCAGTCCGAGACTAGCGGGGGGAGAGACCCAGTACTTC. The rearrangement uses TRBV12-3 or TRBV12-4 and TRBJ2-5, with 13 bases identical to TRBD2. The ends lost 5 bases at V and 4 bases at J; junction bases unmatched: 4. This CDR3 comprises 15 residues.

The rearrangement joins TRBV5-1 to TRBJ2-3; 9 bases match TRBD1. V trimming: 7 bases; J trimming: 4 bases; junction bases outside the gene matches: 13. The CDR3 is made up of 16 amino acids. Germline-derived CDR1 and CDR2 are SGHRS and YFSETQ. CDR3 loop: CASYEPGTGSADTQYF. CDR3 in DNA: TGCGCCAGCTACGAACCCGGGACAGGGTCAGCAGATACGCAGTATTTT.

This clonotype occurred a few times. V is TRBV12-3 or TRBV12-4 and J is TRBJ1-1; perhaps TRBD1 as D (5 bases). The CDR3 runs 19 residues. Trimming removed 2 bases from V and 0 bases from J, with 22 bases in between. This CDR3 reads CASSLSRAWLTGLNTEAFF. CDR3 bases: TGTGCCAGCAGTTTAAGTCGAGCGTGGCTCACAGGCTTGAACACTGAAGCTTTCTTT.

There are a few counts of this clonotype. This rearrangement joins TRBV11-2 to TRBJ1-5; the D is unclear. V was cut by 3 bases and J by 0 bases, with 3 bases left in between. Looked up from germline, CDR1 is SGHAT and CDR2 is FQNNGV. The CDR3 consists of 13 residues. CDR3 nucleotide sequence: TGTGCCAGCAGCTTCTTTAGCAATCAGCCCCAGCATTTT. This codes for CASSFFSNQPQHF. Full variable domain (outside the CDR3, taken from reference TRBV11-2 and TRBJ1-5): EAGVAQSPRYKIIEKRQSVAFWCNPISGHATLYWYQQILGQGPKLLIQFQNNGVVDDSQLPKDRFSAERLKGVDSTLKIQPAKLEDSAVYLCASSFFSNQPQHFGDGTRLSIL.

This CDR3 reads CASSLFMTLYNEQFF. For the CDR3, the DNA is TGTGCCAGCAGCTTGTTCATGACCCTTTACAATGAGCAGTTCTTC. The rearrangement uses TRBV5-6 and TRBJ2-1; unclear D gene. V lost 1 base and J 4 bases, leaving 12 bases between the germline ends. The CDR3 consists of 15 residues. The germline CDR1 and CDR2 sequences are SGHDT and YYEEEE.

This clonotype came up a few times. The chain recombines TRBV7-9 with TRBJ2-1; 11 bases align to TRBD2. The J segment lost 7 bases and the V segment lost 3 bases, leaving 8 bases of the junction unmatched. The CDR3 contains 16 residues. Germline-derived CDR1 and CDR2 are SEHNR and FQNEAQ (reference sequence). The DNA for the CDR3 is TGTGCCAGCAGCTTCCCGACTAGCGGGGTGGGGAATGAGCAGTTCTTC. This encodes CASSFPTSGVGNEQFF. The full variable domain, with the rest looked up from reference TRBV7-9 and TRBJ2-1, is DTGVSQNPRHKITKRGQNVTFRCDPISEHNRLYWYRQTLGQGPEFLTYFQNEAQLEKSRLLSDRFSAERPKGSFSTLEIQRTEQGDSAMYLCASSFPTSGVGNEQFFGPGTRLTVL.

This clonotype was counted ten times or more. This rearrangement joins TRBV16 to TRBJ2-7; no definite D call. The CDR3 covers 11 residues. Germline V CDR1 and CDR2: KGHSY, FQNENV. V lost 4 bases and J 5 bases, leaving 6 bases between the germline ends. Here the CDR3 reads CASSLGNEQYV. The CDR3 region has the DNA TGTGCCAGCAGCCTTGGCAACGAGCAGTACGTC.

The V and J genes are TRBV29-1 and TRBJ2-2; maybe TRBD1 (6 bases). CDR3 size: 14 residues. Germline V CDR1 and CDR2: SQVTM, ANQGSEA. Trimming pared 5 bases from V and 6 bases from J, leaving 16 bases between. DNA for the CDR3: TGCAGCGTTACCGATCCACAGGGACCCGGGGAGCTGTTTTTT. Translating gives CSVTDPQGPGELFF.

This clonotype has only a few counts. The genes are TRBV28 and TRBJ1-1; D ambiguous. Germline values: CDR1 MDHEN, CDR2 SYDVKM. Trimming shortened V by 4 bases and J by 0 bases, and 12 bases separated the two germline ends. This CDR3 is built from 15 residues. The CDR3 bases are TGTGCCAGCAGTTCCTACCTCGACATGAACACTGAAGCTTTCTTT. This encodes CASSSYLDMNTEAFF.